This T cell receptor (beta chain) emerged from a study of Tregs in tolerant kidney transplant recipients. Recipients received nonmyeloablative bone marrow transplants from related graft donors, with transient mixed chimerism. The CDR3 loop spans 16 amino acids. With 10 bases clipped from V and 9 bases from J, the junction kept 18 bases outside the gene matches. Germline V gene sequence: CDR1 SNHLY, CDR2 FYNNEI. Generated by immunoSEQ multiplex PCR, the TCRdb table keeps only in-frame clones and is missing some. The ten top clones account for about 3.3%, within a sample of about 15,000 clones. Remarks on this clone: The read falls 3 residues short of the CDR3 end, and the missing part is taken from the germline J gene.

The rearrangement uses TRBV2 and TRBJ2-1; 10 bases align to TRBD2. This TCR was sampled from a human patient who received a combined kidney and bone marrow transplant. The graft donor may have given rise to some T cells. Sample: CD4+ T cells from blood (PBMCs), taken 12 months after the transplant. Incomplete CDR3 DNA: TGTGCCACTCTCCACCTTCAGCGGGAGGGCCTCGCTGAG. It translates to CATLHLQREGLAE. The whole CDR3 sequence reads CATLHLQREGLAEQFF.